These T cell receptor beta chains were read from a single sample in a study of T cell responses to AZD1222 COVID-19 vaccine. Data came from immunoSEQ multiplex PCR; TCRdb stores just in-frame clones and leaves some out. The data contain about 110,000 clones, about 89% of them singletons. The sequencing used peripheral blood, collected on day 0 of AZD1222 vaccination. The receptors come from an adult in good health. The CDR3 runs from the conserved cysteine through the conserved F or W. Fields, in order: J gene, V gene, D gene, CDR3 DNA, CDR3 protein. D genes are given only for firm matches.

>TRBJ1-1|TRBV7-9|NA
TGTGCCAGCAGCGCACGAGAGTATGAAGCTTTCTTT
CASSAREYEAFF
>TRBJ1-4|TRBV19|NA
TGTGCCAGTAGTATAAAAGGAGATGAAAAACTGTTTTTT
CASSIKGDEKLFF
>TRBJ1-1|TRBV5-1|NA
TGCGCCAGCTATCTAGGAGGCGCTCAAGTGAACACTGAAGCTTTCTTT
CASYLGGAQVNTEAFF
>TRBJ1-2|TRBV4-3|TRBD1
TGCGCCAGCAGCCAGGGAGCCGGGACAGGCGGCTATGGCTACACCTTC
CASSQGAGTGGYGYTF
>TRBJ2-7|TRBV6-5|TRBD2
TGTGCCAGCAGTCTCCAGACTAGCGGGGCTAGAGAGCAGTACTTC
CASSLQTSGAREQYF
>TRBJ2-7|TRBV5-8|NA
TGTGCCAGCCGACAGGACTCCTACGAGCAGTACTTC
CASRQDSYEQYF
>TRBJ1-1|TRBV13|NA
TGTGCCAGCAGCTTGCAGGTTGAAGCTTTCTTT
CASSLQVEAFF
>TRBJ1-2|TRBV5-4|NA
TGTGCCAGCAGCTTGGTGGCAGGGGTCCTCTATGGCTACACCTTC
CASSLVAGVLYGYTF
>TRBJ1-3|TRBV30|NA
TGTGCCTGGAGTGGGCCGAGCTCTGGAAACACCATATATTTT
CAWSGPSSGNTIYF
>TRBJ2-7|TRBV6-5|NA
TGTGCCAGCAGTTACTCGAGAGAGACAGAGTCCTACGAGCAGTACTTC
CASSYSRETESYEQYF